A single sample gave rise to the 2 T cell receptor beta chains below, sequenced in a study of blood T cell repertoires in COVID-19. Some clones are missing from TCRdb's copy, which holds only in-frame ones; the method was immunoSEQ multiplex PCR. The sample contains about 140,000 clones, around 81% of which appear only once. The sample taken for sequencing was peripheral blood. The receptors stem from a woman aged 60-75 years with acute or convalescent COVID-19.

The CDR3 DNA is TGCGCCAGCAGCTTGCTAGGCTCTGGAAACACCATATATTTT. The encoded protein is CASSLLGSGNTIYF. The chain recombines TRBV5-1 with TRBJ1-3; D gene unclear. Germline CDR1 and CDR2: SGHRS and YFSETQ. V dropped 1 base and J dropped 0 bases, with 5 bases sitting between them. The CDR3 spans 14 residues.

This rearrangement joins TRBV19 to TRBJ1-5; D perhaps matches TRBD1 (6 bases). Germline-derived CDR1 and CDR2 are LNHDA and SQIVND (reference sequence). V was trimmed by 6 bases and J by 3 bases, leaving 12 bases between them. This CDR3 is 14 amino acids long. Here the CDR3 DNA reads TGTGCCAGTAGGTGGGGGCCAGACAATCAGCCCCAGCATTTT. Translation: CASRWGPDNQPQHF.